The 32 T cell receptor beta chains given below trace back to one sample, sequenced in a study of identical twins. TCRdb independently ran MiXCR on the 5' RACE reads; one entry per CDR3 protein. The data show some 630,000 distinct CDR3 sequences, under 8.5% seen once. This sample was shared with a second study, whose subject was yellow fever vaccine responses in identical twins.

The sample consisted of PBMCs. The receptors originated from a young woman in good health.

This clonotype was counted a few times. The rearrangement uses TRBV20-1 and TRBJ2-3; a possible D gene is TRBD2 (7 bases). The CDR3 contains 14 residues. V dropped 3 bases and J dropped 3 bases, with 13 bases sitting between them. Germline CDR1 is DFQATT and CDR2 is SNEGSKA (reference sequence). For the CDR3, the DNA is TGCAGTGCTAGGCTCGGGGGGCAAACAGATACGCAGTATTTT. Its translation: CSARLGGQTDTQYF.

This clonotype was seen many times. The rearrangement links TRBV5-1 to TRBJ1-1; D gene uncertain. In germline, CDR1 is SGHRS, CDR2 YFSETQ. This CDR3 is built from 15 residues. With 0 bases removed from V and 0 bases from J, the gap between germline ends came to 9 bases. CDR3 protein: CASSLERSMNTEAFF. The CDR3 bases are TGCGCCAGCAGCTTGGAAAGGAGCATGAACACTGAAGCTTTCTTT. Supplemented by reference TRBV5-1 and TRBJ1-1, the full variable domain reads KAGVTQTPRYLIKTRGQQVTLSCSPISGHRSVSWYQQTPGQGLQFLFEYFSETQRNKGNFPGRFSGRQFSNSRSEMNVSTLELGDSALYLCASSLERSMNTEAFFGQGTRLTVV.

This clonotype was observed a few times. The chain recombines TRBV6-5 with TRBJ1-2, with a possible D match to TRBD1 (5 bases). The CDR3 length is 17 residues. Per germline, CDR1 MNHEY and CDR2 SVGAGI. Deletions cut 0 bases from V and 4 bases from J, with 18 bases between. CDR3 protein: CASSYSGGTQEGYGYTF. The CDR3 nucleotides read TGTGCCAGCAGTTACTCCGGCGGGACCCAAGAAGGCTATGGCTACACCTTC.

This chain uses TRBV20-1 with TRBJ2-7; 9 nucleotides match TRBD2. J gave up 6 bases and V 4 bases, and 7 bases lay outside the gene matches. CDR3 length: 13 residues. CDR1 is DFQATT and CDR2 is SNEGSKA in the germline V gene (reference sequence). DNA for the CDR3: TGCAGTGCTAAAATAGCGGGAGTCACCGAGCAGTACTTC. Protein sequence: CSAKIAGVTEQYF.

A few counts support this clonotype. The chain has TRBV5-4 and TRBJ1-1, with a tentative D call TRBD1 (6 bases). V was cut by 1 base and J by 5 bases, with 9 bases left in between. Germline V gene sequence: CDR1 SGHNT, CDR2 YYREEE (reference sequence). The CDR3 covers 13 residues. The CDR3 DNA reads as TGTGCCAGCAGCTTGACAGGGATTACTGAAGCTTTCTTT. Encoded protein: CASSLTGITEAFF.

The chain combines TRBV5-5 with TRBJ2-5, with a possible D match to TRBD2 (5 bases). V lost 4 bases, J lost 0 bases, and 10 bases lay in between. The CDR3 has 14 amino acids. CDR1 is SGHKS and CDR2 is YYEKEE in the germline V gene (reference sequence). CDR3 amino acids: CASSRAGNQETQYF. The CDR3 bases are TGTGCCAGCAGCCGAGCCGGGAACCAAGAGACCCAGTACTTC.

This clonotype was detected many times. The J gene is TRBJ1-1, the V gene TRBV10-3, with 8 bases identical to TRBD1. The length of the CDR3 is 14 residues. CDR1 is ENHRY and CDR2 is SYGVKD in the germline V gene. V gave up 2 bases and J gave up 2 bases; unmatched junction bases: 1. CDR3 bases: TGTGCCATCAGTGAGGGACAGGGCAACACTGAAGCTTTCTTT. Amino acids: CAISEGQGNTEAFF.

In its sample, this clonotype was seen a few times. The genes are TRBV20-1 and TRBJ2-1; no reliable D call. CDR3 length equals 15 residues. Trimming left V 0 bases short and J 3 bases short, with 12 bases between. Germline V gene lookup returns CDR1 DFQATT and CDR2 SNEGSKA (reference sequence). DNA for the CDR3: TGCAGTGCTAGAGATTTCGGCGGAAACTACAATGAGCAGTTCTTC. Translated, it gives CSARDFGGNYNEQFF.

This clonotype occurred a few times. V usage is TRBV9 and J usage is TRBJ1-2; 8 nucleotides agree with TRBD1. CDR1 is SGDLS, CDR2 YYNGEE, per germline. The J segment lost 2 bases and the V segment lost 2 bases, leaving 8 bases of the junction unmatched. The CDR3 consists of 16 residues. Written as DNA, the CDR3 is TGTGCCAGCAGCGTTCCACGGACAGGGAAAAACTATGGCTACACCTTC. Amino acid sequence: CASSVPRTGKNYGYTF. Using reference TRBV9 and TRBJ1-2 for the parts outside the CDR3, the full variable domain is DSGVTQTPKHLITATGQRVTLRCSPRSGDLSVYWYQQSLDQGLQFLIQYYNGEERAKGNILERFSAQQFPDLHSELNLSSLELGDSALYFCASSVPRTGKNYGYTFGSGTRLTVV.

This clonotype was counted ten times or more. The chain combines TRBV10-3 with TRBJ2-2, with 8 bases that match TRBD1. This CDR3 comprises 14 residues. Germline CDR1 and CDR2: ENHRY and SYGVKD. Unmatched junction bases numbered 4, after V lost 6 bases and J lost 4 bases. The CDR3: CAISGQGSTGELFF. CDR3 in DNA: TGTGCCATCAGCGGACAGGGAAGCACCGGGGAGCTGTTTTTT.

The rearrangement links TRBV12-3 or TRBV12-4 to TRBJ1-3; TRBD1 agrees at 9 bases. This CDR3 has 17 residues. The J segment lost 1 base and the V segment lost 6 bases, leaving 10 bases of the junction unmatched. The CDR3 DNA follows: TGTGCCAGCAGGGAAAATCCCGGGACAGGGTCTGGAAACACCATATATTTT. Protein: CASRENPGTGSGNTIYF.

The rearrangement links TRBV5-1 to TRBJ2-7; 13 bases align to TRBD2. J gave up 1 base and V 4 bases, and 5 bases lay outside the gene matches. Germline CDR1 SGHRS, CDR2 YFSETQ. CDR3 length: 16 amino acids. The CDR3 loop is CASSKGLAGASYEQYF. CDR3 sequence (DNA): TGCGCCAGCAGCAAAGGACTAGCGGGAGCTTCCTACGAGCAGTACTTC.

This clonotype was counted many times. V is TRBV5-1 and J is TRBJ2-7; D is possibly TRBD2 (6 bases). The CDR3 runs to 14 residues. Germline assignment: CDR1 SGHRS and CDR2 YFSETQ. V was trimmed by 0 bases and J by 4 bases, leaving 11 bases between them. The CDR3 region is CASSLEREAYEQYF. DNA for the CDR3: TGCGCCAGCAGCTTGGAGAGGGAGGCGTACGAGCAGTACTTC.

The chain couples TRBV10-3 to TRBJ2-1; 9 nucleotides match TRBD1. The CDR3 spans 13 residues. Looked up from germline, CDR1 is ENHRY and CDR2 is SYGVKD. The V gene end was trimmed by 5 bases and the J gene end by 8 bases; junction bases not matched to a gene: 4. The CDR3 region is CAISPDRGDEQFF. The DNA for the CDR3 is TGTGCCATCAGTCCGGACAGGGGCGATGAGCAGTTCTTC.

The chain uses TRBV5-1 and TRBJ1-1; TRBD1 might be the D (6 bases). Germline CDR1 is SGHRS and CDR2 is YFSETQ. The CDR3 is 22 amino acids. The V gene lost 0 bases and the J gene lost 2 bases, with 32 bases spanning the gap. The CDR3 DNA follows: TGCGCCAGCAGCTTGGAACGCCACAGGGAATCGTATCTACAGGGACATAACACTGAAGCTTTCTTT. It specifies CASSLERHRESYLQGHNTEAFF.

This clonotype was found a few times. The J gene is TRBJ2-1, the V gene TRBV5-1; 8 bases are a match to TRBD2. The CDR3 extends over 17 amino acids. The junction had 9 bases not matched to a gene; V was cut back by 4 bases and J by 0 bases. Germline lookup yields CDR1 SGHRS and CDR2 YFSETQ. CDR3 amino acids: CASSQGASGFSYNEQFF. CDR3 DNA sequence: TGCGCCAGCAGCCAAGGGGCTAGCGGGTTCTCCTACAATGAGCAGTTCTTC.

The rearrangement links TRBV7-2 to TRBJ2-3, with 10 bases matching TRBD1. Germline CDR1 is SGHTA and CDR2 is FQGNSA. The CDR3 sequence is 16 residues long. J gave up 2 bases and V 5 bases, and 7 bases lay outside the gene matches. CDR3 sequence (DNA): TGTGCCAGCAGCACGGGACAGGGGATGAACACAGATACGCAGTATTTT. It is translated as CASSTGQGMNTDTQYF.

This clonotype was observed a handful of times. This sequence joins TRBV12-3 or TRBV12-4 and TRBJ1-1; the D is unclear. V was trimmed by 2 bases and J by 5 bases, leaving 15 bases between them. The CDR3 totals 15 residues. The chain's CDR3 is CASSLSRAAVTEAFF. As DNA, the CDR3 is TGTGCCAGCAGTTTATCTCGGGCTGCGGTGACTGAAGCTTTCTTT.

The V and J genes are TRBV15 and TRBJ2-3; tentative D call: TRBD1 (5 bases). This CDR3 region has 14 residues. The V end lost 1 base, the J end lost 3 bases, and 8 bases lay between the germline ends. In germline, CDR1 is LNHNV, CDR2 YYDKDF (reference sequence). The DNA of the CDR3 is TGTGCCACCAGCAGAGCCGCAGGGACAGATACGCAGTATTTT. It encodes CATSRAAGTDTQYF.

The CDR3 DNA reads as TGCAGTGCTAGAGAAAGACTAGCGAGAACGCAGTATTTT. Protein: CSARERLARTQYF. The J gene is TRBJ2-3, the V gene TRBV20-1, with 8 nucleotides matching TRBD2. Germline loops: CDR1 DFQATT, CDR2 SNEGSKA (reference sequence). This CDR3 spans 13 amino acids. The junction had 5 bases not matched to a gene; V was cut back by 0 bases and J by 9 bases.

The table lists this clonotype with many counts. This rearrangement joins TRBV29-1 to TRBJ2-1; 8 bases fit TRBD1. Germline CDR1 and CDR2: SQVTM and ANQGSEA. The CDR3 has 14 amino acids. V gave up 2 bases and J gave up 3 bases; unmatched junction bases: 3. The CDR3 is CSVERDRLYNEQFF. The CDR3 region has the DNA TGCAGCGTTGAAAGGGACAGGCTCTACAATGAGCAGTTCTTC.

The rearrangement joins TRBV5-1 to TRBJ2-1; 10 nucleotides align to TRBD2. The germline V gene encodes CDR1 SGHRS and CDR2 YFSETQ. V trimming: 5 bases; J trimming: 5 bases; junction bases outside the gene matches: 4. This CDR3 has 14 amino acids. CDR3 protein: CASSTSGTNNEQFF. Here the CDR3 DNA reads TGCGCCAGCAGTACTAGCGGGACGAACAATGAGCAGTTCTTC. Combining the CDR3 with reference TRBV5-1 and TRBJ2-1 gives the whole variable domain KAGVTQTPRYLIKTRGQQVTLSCSPISGHRSVSWYQQTPGQGLQFLFEYFSETQRNKGNFPGRFSGRQFSNSRSEMNVSTLELGDSALYLCASSTSGTNNEQFFGPGTRLTVL.

The chain employs TRBV6-5 and TRBJ1-4; 9 bases line up with TRBD1. J was trimmed by 3 bases and V by 4 bases; bases with no gene match: 6. The CDR3 has 16 residues. Germline loops: CDR1 MNHEY, CDR2 SVGAGI. CDR3 protein: CASSSRTGVPNEKLFF. CDR3 nucleotides: TGTGCCAGCAGTTCCCGGACAGGGGTACCTAATGAAAAACTGTTTTTT.

This rearrangement joins TRBV4-1 to TRBJ1-4; D call uncertain. V was clipped by 0 bases and J by 8 bases, with 13 bases between them. This CDR3 is 15 amino acids long. Per the germline V gene, CDR1 is MGHRA and CDR2 is YSYEKL. The chain's CDR3 is CASSQDPGSGEKLFF. The CDR3 DNA reads TGCGCCAGCAGCCAAGACCCGGGTAGCGGGGAAAAACTGTTTTTT.

This clonotype was detected ten times or more. V usage is TRBV20-1 and J usage is TRBJ2-7; TRBD1 agrees at 9 bases. Looked up from germline, CDR1 is DFQATT and CDR2 is SNEGSKA (reference sequence). This CDR3 comprises 12 residues. The J segment lost 7 bases and the V segment lost 7 bases, leaving 8 bases of the junction unmatched. CDR3 coding DNA: TGCAGTGAACAGGGGGCGACGGGAGAGCAGTACTTC. Encoded protein: CSEQGATGEQYF.

The gene calls are TRBV5-1 and TRBJ2-5; D ambiguous. The V end lost 4 bases, the J end lost 2 bases, and 9 bases lay between the germline ends. The CDR3 sequence is 13 residues long. Germline CDR1 and CDR2: SGHRS and YFSETQ. CDR3 DNA: TGCGCCAGCAGCCGAAATTTTCAAGAGACCCAGTACTTC. Translated, it gives CASSRNFQETQYF.

This clonotype was counted between two and nine times. The chain links TRBV24-1 to TRBJ2-1, with 7 bases identical to TRBD1. Germline V gives CDR1 KGHDR, CDR2 SFDVKD. Unmatched junction bases numbered 3, after V lost 2 bases and J lost 9 bases. CDR3 size: 13 residues. The CDR3 DNA sequence: TGTGCCACCAGTGATTCAGACAGGGCTGAGCAGTTCTTC. It specifies CATSDSDRAEQFF.

The gene calls are TRBV12-3 or TRBV12-4 and TRBJ2-1, with D tentatively TRBD1 or TRBD2 (6 bases each). There are 17 residues in the CDR3. V was cut by 2 bases and J by 6 bases, with 20 bases left in between. The CDR3 DNA is TGTGCCAGCAGTTTATTCGGGGGCGGGTCCGGATCCAATGAGCAGTTCTTC. It encodes CASSLFGGGSGSNEQFF.

The V gene is TRBV12-3 or TRBV12-4, the J gene TRBJ2-6; D not certain. This CDR3 comprises 16 residues. V lost 6 bases to trimming and J lost 0 bases, with 12 bases between them. The CDR3 spells CASRLIGISGANVLTF. The DNA of the CDR3 is TGTGCCAGCAGATTAATCGGAATCTCTGGGGCCAACGTCCTGACTTTC.

This clonotype came up many times. V gene TRBV20-1 combines with J gene TRBJ1-5; the match to TRBD1 covers 8 bases. V shed 3 bases, J shed 5 bases, and the junction held 9 bases outside the gene matches. The CDR3 is 15 amino acids. Germline V gene sequence: CDR1 DFQATT, CDR2 SNEGSKA (reference sequence). The CDR3 is CSASGQGIPHQPQHF. The CDR3 region has the DNA TGCAGTGCTAGCGGACAGGGAATACCCCATCAGCCCCAGCATTTT.

The chain employs TRBV4-1 and TRBJ2-3, with TRBD1 matching over 8 bases. The CDR3 has 17 residues. V lost 1 base and J lost 4; bases outside the gene matches: 10. Germline lookup yields CDR1 MGHRA and CDR2 YSYEKL. DNA for the CDR3: TGCGCCAGCAGCCAAGCCGGGCCAGGGGGCAGGGCAGATACGCAGTATTTT. Its translation is CASSQAGPGGRADTQYF.

This clonotype was detected a few times. The junction shows a germline mismatch at one end, possibly a read error. This rearrangement joins TRBV15 to TRBJ1-6, with a tentative D call TRBD1 (5 bases). CDR3 length equals 13 residues. The V gene's germline CDR1 is LNHNV and CDR2 YYDKDF (reference sequence). This chain's CDR3 is CATSRGGVSPLHF. CDR3 DNA sequence: TGTGCCACCAGTAGAGGAGGGGTTTCACCCCTCCACTTT.